The clone carrying this TCR beta chain was found a few times. Sequenced by immunoSEQ multiplex PCR; TCRdb stores in-frame clones only, minus some. The data show 150,000 to 200,000 clones, roughly 82% seen once. The sample originates from a study of blood T cell repertoires in COVID-19. The CDR3 has 14 amino acids. The V end was cut by 2 bases, the J end by 10 bases, with 12 bases between. Looked up from germline, CDR1 is LNHDA and CDR2 is SQIVND (reference sequence). The V gene is TRBV19, the J gene TRBJ1-6; a weak D match, TRBD1 (5 bases). The receptor was isolated from a woman in her 70s with acute or convalescent COVID-19. The sequencing input was peripheral blood. DNA for the CDR3: TGTGCCAGTAGTATAACCGGGGGTCAATCACCCCTCCACTTT. Translation gives CASSITGGQSPLHF.